The 6 T cell receptor beta chains listed next were all sequenced from one sample in a study of identifying expanded T cells in peripheral blood. Data came from immunoSEQ multiplex PCR; TCRdb stores just in-frame clones and leaves some out. This sample yields about 81,000 clones, of which 65% to 85% are seen a single time; about 20% belongs to the top ten. The specimen was blood. All receptors come from a person aged 18 to 70 in good health.

This clone was found once. The V call is TRBV7-9, the J call TRBJ1-4; D is uncertain. The CDR3 is 14 amino acids. Deletions cut 2 bases from V and 5 bases from J, with 9 bases between. Germline V gene lookup returns CDR1 SEHNR and CDR2 FQNEAQ (reference sequence). CDR3 sequence (DNA): TGTGCCAGCAGCTTAAACAGCGTCAATGAAAAACTGTTTTTT. As protein: CASSLNSVNEKLFF. The full variable domain, with the rest looked up from reference TRBV7-9 and TRBJ1-4, is DTGVSQNPRHKITKRGQNVTFRCDPISEHNRLYWYRQTLGQGPEFLTYFQNEAQLEKSRLLSDRFSAERPKGSFSTLEIQRTEQGDSAMYLCASSLNSVNEKLFFGSGTQLSVL.

Only a few counts were recorded for this clone. This chain joins TRBV6-5 and TRBJ1-5; perhaps TRBD1 as D (5 bases). The germline V gene encodes CDR1 MNHEY and CDR2 SVGAGI. V was cut by 2 bases and J by 7 bases, with 9 bases left in between. This CDR3 spans 13 amino acids. The CDR3 loop reads CASSYDRSQPQHF. Here the CDR3 DNA reads TGTGCCAGCAGTTACGACAGATCGCAGCCCCAGCATTTT.

The chain is built from TRBV7-9 and TRBJ1-1; the D gene is possibly TRBD1 (5 bases). Per germline, CDR1 SEHNR and CDR2 FQNEAQ (reference sequence). Trimming cost V 5 bases and J 4 bases, with 26 bases left between them. The CDR3 is 18 residues long. The CDR3 region has the DNA TGTGCCAGCAGCCCCTCTAGCAGACGACAGAGGGGATTCACTGAAGCTTTCTTT. Translation gives CASSPSSRRQRGFTEAFF. The whole variable domain, remainder taken from reference TRBV7-9 and TRBJ1-1, is DTGVSQNPRHKITKRGQNVTFRCDPISEHNRLYWYRQTLGQGPEFLTYFQNEAQLEKSRLLSDRFSAERPKGSFSTLEIQRTEQGDSAMYLCASSPSSRRQRGFTEAFFGQGTRLTVV.

The chain links TRBV19 to TRBJ2-1, with D unclear. The CDR3 consists of 14 residues. Trimming stripped 5 bases from V and 5 bases from J, with 13 bases between. Germline CDR1 reads LNHDA; CDR2 reads SQIVND (reference sequence). The CDR3 protein is CASSYISGDNEQFF. As DNA, the CDR3 is TGTGCCAGTAGTTATATTAGTGGGGACAATGAGCAGTTCTTC.

This clone was counted ten times or more. V usage is TRBV9 and J usage is TRBJ2-7; 8 bases line up with TRBD1. Trimming at V came to 2 bases and at J to 0 bases, leaving 7 bases not matched to a gene. The CDR3 runs 16 residues. Germline V lookup: CDR1 SGDLS, CDR2 YYNGEE. CDR3 sequence reads: CASSVGQGQASYEQYF. In DNA form, the CDR3 reads TGTGCCAGCAGCGTGGGTCAGGGACAGGCCTCCTACGAGCAGTACTTC. The full variable domain, its missing parts supplied by reference TRBV9 and TRBJ2-7, is DSGVTQTPKHLITATGQRVTLRCSPRSGDLSVYWYQQSLDQGLQFLIQYYNGEERAKGNILERFSAQQFPDLHSELNLSSLELGDSALYFCASSVGQGQASYEQYFGPGTRLTVT.

The gene calls are TRBV19 and TRBJ1-5; D gene uncertain. Per germline, CDR1 LNHDA and CDR2 SQIVND (reference sequence). The V and J ends lost 5 bases and 0 bases respectively, with 17 bases between them. The CDR3 is made up of 17 amino acids. DNA of the CDR3: TGTGCCAGTAGTCCCCGGTGGGCCCCCTATAGCAATCAGCCCCAGCATTTT. Translation: CASSPRWAPYSNQPQHF.